Below are 3 T cell receptor beta chains sequenced from a single sample in a study of T cells in Graves' hyperthyroidism and ophthalmopathy. TCR beta CDR3 regions were amplified from RNA. HTBI primers were the set used in a first-round RT-PCR of the TCR CDR3. In TCRdb, the multiplex PCR reads were re-called with MiXCR into one record per CDR3 protein. Of 600,000 to 650,000 distinct CDR3 sequences in the sample, less than 25% were seen once. Specimen: blood. Receptors were obtained from a man between 25 and 39 years old with Graves' ophthalmopathy.

This chain joins TRBV24-1 and TRBJ2-7; perhaps TRBD2 as D (6 bases). The CDR3 loop spans 15 amino acids. V was pared by 2 bases and J by 0 bases, with 10 bases between. In germline, CDR1 is KGHDR, CDR2 SFDVKD. CDR3 loop: CATSDSGTLSYEQYF. In nucleotides, the CDR3 is TGTGCCACCAGTGATTCCGGGACTCTCTCCTACGAGCAGTACTTC.

This clonotype appeared a few times. The V gene is TRBV6-2 or TRBV6-3, the J gene TRBJ1-1; possible D gene TRBD1, 5 bases. V shed 2 bases and J shed 10 bases, with 14 bases lying between them. The CDR3 sequence is 13 residues long. Germline CDR1 reads MNHEY; CDR2 reads SVGEGT. The chain's CDR3 is CASSYPLGGGAFF. CDR3 in DNA: TGTGCCAGCAGTTACCCCCTAGGTGGGGGAGCTTTCTTT.

The V call is TRBV28, the J call TRBJ2-7, with 8 bases lining up with TRBD2. Germline-derived CDR1 and CDR2 are MDHEN and SYDVKM. V shed 6 bases, J shed 6 bases, and the junction held 13 bases outside the gene matches. This CDR3 has 15 amino acids. CDR3 in DNA: TGTGCCAGCAGCCCCCCGAGCGGGAGTTTAACCGAGCAGTACTTC. Translation gives CASSPPSGSLTEQYF.